This T cell receptor beta chain was profiled in a study of vaccination effects on CD4 cells after COVID-19. Turning to the study itself: Participants received two doses of either the BNT162b2 or mRNA-1273 vaccine.

Antigen-specific CD4+ T cells were expanded with viral peptide pools in the ViraFEST assay before sequencing. Following culture for more than 9 days, CD4+ T cells were isolated. Vaccine recipients lacked prior SARS-CoV-2 infection and had negative nucleocapsid antibodies. PBMC were cultured at around 2 million per well with roughly 9.7 IU/ml IL-2 and around 9.2 ug/ml peptides. Cultures received IL-2 medium that replaced half the medium on days 3 and 7. CDR1 SGHRS and CDR2 YFSETQ come from the germline V gene. Trimming took off 2 bases at V and 2 bases at J, with 11 bases between the two ends. CDR3 size: 14 residues. General study points: Only a single clone (1 of 255 vaccine-induced clones in healthy vaccinees) cross-reacted with common cold coronaviruses.

TCRdb's copy holds only in-frame clones and misses some; the assay was immunoSEQ multiplex PCR. Of about 24,000 clones in the sample, about three quarters are singletons; the top ten hold roughly 3.4%. This clone was seen more than once but under ten times. The antigen is unknown. The V and J genes are TRBV5-1 and TRBJ2-7; tentative D call: TRBD1 (6 bases). This TCR was recovered from a human donor who received a COVID-19 vaccine. This material consisted of CD4+ T cells from PBMCs cultured with SARS-CoV-2 spike peptides, taken before COVID-19 vaccination. CDR3 sequence reads: CASSLQGNPYEQYF. The CDR3 DNA reads as TGCGCCAGCAGCTTACAGGGTAACCCCTACGAGCAGTACTTC.